The present entry profiles one TCR beta chain with its context. Its matching antigen is unknown. The data were obtained in a study of blood T cells in healthy people across ages. Study findings and constraints: Observed TCR beta diversity showed a strong correlation with the percentage of naive T cells as measured by flow cytometry. Researchers deemed the diversity estimates from one million T cells underestimates.

Together with a sample-barcoded 5' primer, a J-beta primer mix was included in a second PCR lasting about 6 to 12 cycles. TCRdb re-analysed the 5' RACE reads in MiXCR, keeping a single row per CDR3 protein. The sample gives about 680,000 distinct CDR3 sequences, 45% to 50% of which show up once; roughly 31% is in the top ten. Germline-derived CDR1 and CDR2 are MNHEY and SMNVEV (reference sequence). V lost 5 bases, J lost 7 bases, and 17 bases lay in between. The CDR3 contains 15 residues. The sample providers were healthy Caucasian people from Russia, aged about 6 to 95. The clonotype comes from a woman aged 60-75 years in good health. The V call is TRBV27, the J call TRBJ2-2; possibly TRBD1 for D (6 bases). The sequenced sample was blood. This CDR3 is CASSPQDSLGGELFF. The CDR3 DNA sequence: TGTGCCAGCAGTCCCCAGGACAGTCTGGGCGGGGAGCTGTTTTTT.